This entry is about one T cell receptor beta chain. Original data processing: Amplification of reference gene primers provided the estimated nucleated cell counts. TCRdb's copy holds only in-frame clones and misses some; the assay was immunoSEQ multiplex PCR. V, J and clone size derive from that table, while D and trimming were established from the DNA sequence. The table lists some 340,000 clones, around 88% of them singletons. The germline V gene has CDR1 MGHRA and CDR2 YSYEKL. This CDR3 has 17 residues. The V and J ends lost 1 base and 5 bases respectively, with 18 bases between them. This specimen belongs to a study of blood T cell repertoires in COVID-19. As for the study in general: Samples of COVID-19 (acute and convalescent) were obtained from the United States, Italy and Spain.

The sequenced material came from peripheral blood. This TCR derives from a young man with active or convalescent COVID-19. This chain connects TRBV4-1 to TRBJ1-5, with unresolved D. The CDR3 protein is CASSQGELGSMDQPQHF. CDR3 DNA: TGCGCCAGCAGCCAAGGGGAGCTGGGGTCGATGGATCAGCCCCAGCATTTT.